This TCR beta chain was sequenced during a study of shared clonotypes between healthy human individuals (dated by TCRdb to 2020 to 2021). General notes on the study: A few men and two women, aged 18 to 49 years, made up the cohort. For each donor, CD4 naive and CD4 memory were each run on three plates, CD8 naive on two plates, and CD8 memory on one plate. Blood TCR repertoires of 5 or 6 healthy adults were deeply sequenced to estimate repertoire size and the extent of clonotype sharing between individuals. To increase sequencing depth and limit assay-specific biases, different laboratories used diverse techniques to prepare libraries and sequence TCR repertoires. Leukapheresis yielded between about 0.9 and 10 billion PBMCs per donor. The full study reports these points: Sampling was restricted to blood, and TCR repertoires in tissues likely differ from the TCR repertoires found in blood. Because the study included only a small number of donors, the genetic and exposure-history diversity represented was limited. When several donors were compared, the shared fraction of clonotypes was around 5% for naive CD4, around 4% for naive CD8, 2.3% for memory CD4, and 0.35% to 0.4% for memory CD8. Clonotypes shared by all four sorted-subset donors showed higher generation probabilities than non-shared clonotypes. Naive subsets generally had larger estimated clonotype richness than memory subsets did. Incomplete sequencing was indicated by rarefaction of sorted-subset datasets, despite the large sequencing depth. Pairwise subsampling indicated that sequencing depth was expected to affect the degree of clonotype sharing among donors.

Points on this clone: What antigen it recognizes has not been identified. The record has no base qualities; no much larger clone is one base away.

Healthy HIV-negative adults with no recently reported acute infections or vaccinations were included as donors. All donors were Caucasian adults living in Nashville, Tennessee, USA. CD4+ T cells were enriched through magnetic negative selection, after which naive cells were positively selected on CD45RA and the remaining negative fraction served as the memory subset. Blood was obtained by leukapheresis, after which PBMCs were separated by Ficoll-Histopaque density gradient centrifugation and cryopreserved in liquid nitrogen vapor phase. Purity and quantity of every magnetically sorted T cell population were checked by analytical flow cytometry. Genomic DNA was isolated from every sorted fraction and measured by UV absorbance on a Nanodrop 2000c. From a lookup of the germline V gene, CDR1 and CDR2 are MDHEN and SYDVKM. The CDR3 holds 15 amino acids from the cysteine to the phenylalanine. The retained sequence is limited to the CDR3, 45 bases, with the frame set at the first base. Trimming takes 3 bases from V and 8 bases from J, and the germline ends sit 17 bases apart.

Using the deep immunoSEQ assay, TCR CDR3 regions were amplified from genomic DNA by multiplex PCR. Extracted genomic DNA from each cell subset was distributed evenly across all wells of several immunoSEQ 96-well plates, and each plate was treated as a replicate. For sorted subsets, each replicate PCR was loaded with about 200 ng genomic DNA, equivalent to approximately 27,000 T cell genomes. Purified libraries were measured with a Qubit 3.0 fluorometer, size-checked on a Bioanalyzer 2100, and measured again with the KAPA Library Quantification kit. A separate single-read 150-cycle Illumina NextSeq 550 flow cell was used to sequence each immunoSEQ 96-well plate. The authors' analysis ran thus. The immunoSEQ output contained only junctional sequences without quality scores, so filtering could not match that applied to full-length reads. Sequences were annotated with PyIR, a Python wrapper for IgBLAST v1.9, and V/J genes and CDR3 were assigned using IMGT germline references. Reads were filtered out if the reads had weak V/J assignments (E-value above 1e-6), no CDR3, stop codons, out-of-frame junctions, or ambiguous translated residues. V3J clonotypes were defined by identical inferred V gene, J gene, and CDR3 amino acid sequence. The percentage overlap between two repertoires was calculated by dividing the number of shared unique clonotypes by the size of the smaller repertoire. Three approaches were used to assess repertoire richness: RTK rarefaction, the Chao1 estimator, and Recon v2.1 estimates of unobserved clonotypes. OLGA was used to compute generation probabilities for all TCRbeta clonotypes that the gDNA method yielded from a few donors. TCRdb mirrors the immuneACCESS table, restricted to in-frame sequences. Some clones are absent from its copies; in checked studies, under half trace to an unresolved V gene, and the reason for the others is unknown. V and J calls and clone size are those listed in that table; D and trimming were worked out from the DNA. This sample holds around 700,000 clones; around 67% were observed only once. Approximately 1.8% of the sample belongs to the ten largest clones.

The sequencing input was memory CD4+ T cells sorted from blood. Reading the label with the study, this specimen's cell subset or site is: CD45RA-negative fraction. The receptor comes from a woman in her 30s in good health. The rearrangement joined TRBV28 to TRBJ2-1, with TRBD2 tentatively as D gene (6 bases match). CDR3 protein: CASSFRITGEDEQFF. The DNA is TGTGCCAGCAGTTTCCGAATCACGGGGGAGGATGAGCAGTTCTTC.